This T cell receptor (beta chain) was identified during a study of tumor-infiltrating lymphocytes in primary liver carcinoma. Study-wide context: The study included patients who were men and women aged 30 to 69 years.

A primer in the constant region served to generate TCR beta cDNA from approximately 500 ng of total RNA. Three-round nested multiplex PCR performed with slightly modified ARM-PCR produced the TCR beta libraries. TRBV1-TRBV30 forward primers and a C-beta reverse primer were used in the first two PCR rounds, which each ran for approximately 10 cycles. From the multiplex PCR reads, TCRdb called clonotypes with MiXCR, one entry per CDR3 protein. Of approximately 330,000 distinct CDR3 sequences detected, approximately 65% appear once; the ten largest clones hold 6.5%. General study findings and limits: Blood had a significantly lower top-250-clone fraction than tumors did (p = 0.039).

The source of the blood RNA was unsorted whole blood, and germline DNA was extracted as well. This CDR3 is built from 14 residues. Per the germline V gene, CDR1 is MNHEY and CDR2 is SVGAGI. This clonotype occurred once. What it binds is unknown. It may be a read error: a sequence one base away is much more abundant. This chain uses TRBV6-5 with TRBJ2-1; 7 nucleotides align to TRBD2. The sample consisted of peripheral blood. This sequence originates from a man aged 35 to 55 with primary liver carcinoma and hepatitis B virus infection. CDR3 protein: CASSSGGTNNELFF. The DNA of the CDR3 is TGTGCCAGCAGTTCCGGCGGGACTAACAATGAGCTGTTCTTC.